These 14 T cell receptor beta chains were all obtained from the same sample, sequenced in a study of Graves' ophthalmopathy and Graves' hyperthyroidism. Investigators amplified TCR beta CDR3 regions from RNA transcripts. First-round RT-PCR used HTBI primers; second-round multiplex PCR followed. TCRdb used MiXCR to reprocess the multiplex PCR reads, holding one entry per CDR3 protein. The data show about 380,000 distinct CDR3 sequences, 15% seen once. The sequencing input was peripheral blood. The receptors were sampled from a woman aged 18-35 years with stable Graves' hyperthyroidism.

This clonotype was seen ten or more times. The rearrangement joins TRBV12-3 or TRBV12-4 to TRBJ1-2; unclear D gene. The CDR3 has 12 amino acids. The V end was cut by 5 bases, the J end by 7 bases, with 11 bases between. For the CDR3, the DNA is TGTGCCAGCAGTCAAACCCGGGCTGGCTACACCTTC. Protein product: CASSQTRAGYTF.

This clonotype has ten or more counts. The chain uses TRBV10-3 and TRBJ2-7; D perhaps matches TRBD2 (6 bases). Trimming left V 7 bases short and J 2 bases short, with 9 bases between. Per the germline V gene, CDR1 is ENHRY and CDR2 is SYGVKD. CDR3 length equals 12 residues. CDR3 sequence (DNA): TGTGCCATCAAGGGAGGCACCTACGAGCAGTACTTC. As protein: CAIKGGTYEQYF.

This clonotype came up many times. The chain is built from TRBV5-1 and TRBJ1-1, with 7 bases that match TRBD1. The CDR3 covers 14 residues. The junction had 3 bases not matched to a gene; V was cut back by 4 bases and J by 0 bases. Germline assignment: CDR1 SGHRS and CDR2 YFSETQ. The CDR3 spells CASSVTGVNTEAFF. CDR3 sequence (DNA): TGCGCCAGCAGCGTTACAGGGGTGAACACTGAAGCTTTCTTT.

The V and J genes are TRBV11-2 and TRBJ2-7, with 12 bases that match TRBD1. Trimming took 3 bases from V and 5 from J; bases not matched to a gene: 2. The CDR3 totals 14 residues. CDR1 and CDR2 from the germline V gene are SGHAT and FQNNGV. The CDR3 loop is CASSFGTGGDEQYF. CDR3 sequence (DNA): TGTGCCAGCAGCTTTGGGACAGGGGGCGACGAGCAGTACTTC.

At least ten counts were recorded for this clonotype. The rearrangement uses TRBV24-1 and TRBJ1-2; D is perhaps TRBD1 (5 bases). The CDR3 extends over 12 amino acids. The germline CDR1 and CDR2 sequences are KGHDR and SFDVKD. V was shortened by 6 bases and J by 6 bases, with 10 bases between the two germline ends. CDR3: CATSRGSDGYTF. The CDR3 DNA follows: TGTGCCACCAGTCGGGGCTCGGATGGCTACACCTTC.

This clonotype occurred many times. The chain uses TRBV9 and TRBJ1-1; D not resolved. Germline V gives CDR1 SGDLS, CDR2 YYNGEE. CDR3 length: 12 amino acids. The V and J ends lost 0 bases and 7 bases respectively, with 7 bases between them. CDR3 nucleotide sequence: TGTGCCAGCAGCGTAGAGGAGGGTGAAGCTTTCTTT. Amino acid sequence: CASSVEEGEAFF.

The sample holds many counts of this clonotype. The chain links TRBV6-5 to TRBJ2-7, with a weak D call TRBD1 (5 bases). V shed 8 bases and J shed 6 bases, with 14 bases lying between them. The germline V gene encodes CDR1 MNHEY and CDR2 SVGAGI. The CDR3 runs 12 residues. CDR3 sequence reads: CASYAGPGEQYF. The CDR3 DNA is TGTGCCAGCTACGCAGGGCCAGGCGAGCAGTACTTC.

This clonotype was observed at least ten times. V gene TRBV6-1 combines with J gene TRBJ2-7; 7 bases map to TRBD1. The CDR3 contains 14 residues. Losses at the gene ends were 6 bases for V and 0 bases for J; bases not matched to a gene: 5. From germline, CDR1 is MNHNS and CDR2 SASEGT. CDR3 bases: TGTGCCAGCAGGGAGACAGGGAGCTCCTACGAGCAGTACTTC. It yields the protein CASRETGSSYEQYF.

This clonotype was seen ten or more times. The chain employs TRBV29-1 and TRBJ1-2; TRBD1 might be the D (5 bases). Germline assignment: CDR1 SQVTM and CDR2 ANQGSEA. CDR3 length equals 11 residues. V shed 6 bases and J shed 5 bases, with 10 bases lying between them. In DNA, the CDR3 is TGCAGCGTCGCCAGGGAGTATGGCTACACCTTC. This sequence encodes CSVAREYGYTF.

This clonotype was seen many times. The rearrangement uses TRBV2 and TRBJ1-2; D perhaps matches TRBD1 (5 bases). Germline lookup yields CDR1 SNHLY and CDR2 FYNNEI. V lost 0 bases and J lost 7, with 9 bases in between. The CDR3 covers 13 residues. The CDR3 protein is CASSEAQGRGYTF. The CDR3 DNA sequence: TGTGCCAGCAGTGAAGCCCAGGGCCGTGGCTACACCTTC. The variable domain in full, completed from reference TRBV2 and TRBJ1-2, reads EPEVTQTPSHQVTQMGQEVILRCVPISNHLYFYWYRQILGQKVEFLVSFYNNEISEKSEIFDDQFSVERPDGSNFTLKIRSTKLEDSAMYFCASSEAQGRGYTFGSGTRLTVV.

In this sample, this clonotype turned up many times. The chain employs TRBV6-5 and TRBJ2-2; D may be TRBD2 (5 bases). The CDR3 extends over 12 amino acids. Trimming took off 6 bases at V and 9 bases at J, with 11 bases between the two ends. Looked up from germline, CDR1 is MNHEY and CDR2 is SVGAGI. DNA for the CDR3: TGTGCCAGCAGCGGGGAAGGTTGGGAGCTGTTTTTT. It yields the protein CASSGEGWELFF.

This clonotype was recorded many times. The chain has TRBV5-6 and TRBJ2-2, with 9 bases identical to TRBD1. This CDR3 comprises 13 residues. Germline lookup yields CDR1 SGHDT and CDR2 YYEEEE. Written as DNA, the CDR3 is TGTGCAGGACAGGGGTGGGGTACCGGGGAGCTGTTTTTT. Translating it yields CAGQGWGTGELFF. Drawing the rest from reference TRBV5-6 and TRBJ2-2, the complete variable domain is DAGVTQSPTHLIKTRGQQVTLRCSPKSGHDTVSWYQQALGQGPQFIFQYYEEEERQRGNFPDRFSGHQFPNYSSELNVNALLLGDSALYLCAGQGWGTGELFFGEGSRLTVL.

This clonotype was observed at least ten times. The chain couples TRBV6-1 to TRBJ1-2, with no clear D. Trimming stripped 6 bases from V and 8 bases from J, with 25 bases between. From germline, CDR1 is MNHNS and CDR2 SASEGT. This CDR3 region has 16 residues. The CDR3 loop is CASRGSQRVYGIGYTF. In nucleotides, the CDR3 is TGTGCCAGCAGAGGTAGCCAGCGGGTCTATGGTATCGGCTACACCTTC.

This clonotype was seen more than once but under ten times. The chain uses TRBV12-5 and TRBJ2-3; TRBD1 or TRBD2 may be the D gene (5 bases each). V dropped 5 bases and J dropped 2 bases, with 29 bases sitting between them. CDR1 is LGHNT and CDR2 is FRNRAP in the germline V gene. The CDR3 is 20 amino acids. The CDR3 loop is CASGPDLGAAHDYLTDTQYF. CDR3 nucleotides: TGTGCTAGTGGTCCCGACCTCGGGGCGGCCCACGATTACCTCACAGATACGCAGTATTTT.